Listed here are 21 T cell receptor beta chains from one sample, sequenced in a study of blood T cell repertoires in COVID-19. Profiling relied on immunoSEQ multiplex PCR, and the TCRdb table lists in-frame clones only, not all of them. The table includes some 320,000 clones, roughly 89% detected once. Sequenced: PBMCs or T cells enriched from blood (not recorded which). These TCRs come from a woman aged 45-65 years who had been exposed to COVID-19.

This chain uses TRBV27 with TRBJ1-2; possible D gene TRBD1, 6 bases. The V gene's germline CDR1 is MNHEY and CDR2 SMNVEV (reference sequence). This CDR3 is 15 amino acids long. Trimming took 0 bases from V and 7 from J, leaving 15 bases between them. The CDR3, as DNA: TGTGCCAGCAGTTTATCGTCGACAGGCCCTAGTGGCTACACCTTC. Its protein is CASSLSSTGPSGYTF.

This clone is a singleton in its sample. CDR3 residues: CASSRDPAGSYEQYF. In DNA form, the CDR3 reads TGCGCCAGCAGCCGAGACCCAGCAGGCTCCTACGAGCAGTACTTC. The V gene is TRBV4-1, the J gene TRBJ2-7; D is uncertain. There are 15 residues in the CDR3. The V end was cut by 4 bases, the J end by 0 bases, with 13 bases between. CDR1 MGHRA and CDR2 YSYEKL come from the germline V gene.

This clone was counted once. The sample has other DNA sequences that encode this CDR3 too. The chain joins TRBV20-1 to TRBJ2-1; TRBD2 might be the D (5 bases). Trimming removed 3 bases from V and 0 bases from J, with 9 bases in between. Germline CDR1 reads DFQATT; CDR2 reads SNEGSKA (reference sequence). The CDR3 runs to 14 residues. The CDR3 nucleotides read TGCAGTGCTAGTCGGGGAAGCTCCTACAATGAGCAGTTCTTC. Protein sequence: CSASRGSSYNEQFF.

The chain carries TRBV29-1 and TRBJ1-1; D gene ambiguous. Trimming took off 2 bases at V and 2 bases at J, with 9 bases between the two ends. The CDR3 length is 13 residues. Germline loops: CDR1 SQVTM, CDR2 ANQGSEA. The CDR3 region has the DNA TGCAGCGTTGAAACGCGCAAAAACACTGAAGCTTTCTTT. Its translation is CSVETRKNTEAFF.

The genes are TRBV3-1 (or the pseudogene TRBV3-2) and TRBJ1-2; D may be TRBD1 (5 bases). From germline, CDR1 is LGHDT and CDR2 YNNKEL (reference sequence). V was cut by 1 base and J by 4 bases, with 10 bases left in between. The CDR3 spans 14 residues. The CDR3 DNA is TGTGCCAGCAGCCAAGCATCAGGGATCTATGGCTACACCTTC. Translating gives CASSQASGIYGYTF.

The chain employs TRBV30 and TRBJ2-1; 7 nucleotides match TRBD1. Germline V gene sequence: CDR1 GTSNPN, CDR2 SVGIG (reference sequence). This CDR3 contains 11 residues. V lost 3 bases and J lost 14; bases outside the gene matches: 7. The CDR3: CAWRRQGYEFF. CDR3 DNA: TGTGCCTGGAGGAGACAGGGTTATGAGTTCTTC.

The chain carries TRBV5-1 and TRBJ1-2, with 10 bases matching TRBD1. Germline CDR1 reads SGHRS; CDR2 reads YFSETQ. With 4 bases clipped from V and 4 bases from J, the junction kept 7 bases outside the gene matches. The CDR3 is made up of 15 amino acids. CDR3 nucleotides: TGCGCCAGCAGCAAAGACAGGGGGCCTGGCTATGGCTACACCTTC. It translates to CASSKDRGPGYGYTF.

This clone was recorded once. The gene calls are TRBV4-2 and TRBJ1-4; 8 nucleotides align to TRBD1. The length of the CDR3 is 15 residues. V was pared by 3 bases and J by 5 bases, with 5 bases of the junction left unmatched. Germline values: CDR1 LGHNA, CDR2 YNFKEQ. The CDR3 nucleotides are TGTGCCAGCAGCCACGGACAGGGTCTGAATGAAAAACTGTTTTTT. This gives the protein CASSHGQGLNEKLFF.

The chain is built from TRBV5-6 and TRBJ1-6; 8 bases fit TRBD1. From germline, CDR1 is SGHDT and CDR2 YYEEEE. This CDR3 comprises 15 residues. V shed 0 bases and J 10 bases; nucleotides not matched to a gene: 6. The CDR3 loop is CASSLGTGRRSPLHF. DNA of the CDR3: TGTGCCAGCAGCTTGGGGACAGGGCGTCGATCACCCCTCCACTTT.

The V call is TRBV7-2, the J call TRBJ1-6; 8 positions match TRBD1. The germline CDR1 and CDR2 sequences are SGHTA and FQGNSA. The trim removed 5 bases at V and 5 bases at J, leaving 5 bases unmatched. The CDR3 spans 15 residues. CDR3 DNA: TGTGCCAGCAGCCCGCGGACAGGGAATAATTCACCCCTCCACTTT. It codes for CASSPRTGNNSPLHF.

V usage is TRBV4-1 and J usage is TRBJ1-6; D remains unclear. The CDR3 extends over 13 amino acids. Germline V lookup: CDR1 MGHRA, CDR2 YSYEKL. The germline V and J ends were trimmed by 0 bases and 14 bases, with 11 bases remaining between them. The CDR3 coding sequence is TGCGCCAGCAGCCAAGAGGCCGCCCCAACCCTCCACTTT. Its translation: CASSQEAAPTLHF.

V usage is TRBV28 and J usage is TRBJ1-1, with D possibly matching TRBD1 (6 bases). This CDR3 is built from 13 residues. Germline V CDR1 and CDR2: MDHEN, SYDVKM. Trimming removed 8 bases at V and 2 bases at J, with 12 bases between. The CDR3 coding sequence is TGTGCCAGCGCCGGGACACCTAACACTGAAGCTTTCTTT. It translates to CASAGTPNTEAFF.

The chain recombines TRBV5-6 with TRBJ1-1; D gene ambiguous. V gave up 3 bases and J gave up 1 base, with 13 bases separating them. This CDR3 comprises 15 residues. The V gene's germline CDR1 is SGHDT and CDR2 YYEEEE. CDR3 nucleotides: TGTGCCAGCAGCTGGATAGGAACAGAGAACACTGAAGCTTTCTTT. Its translation is CASSWIGTENTEAFF. Using reference TRBV5-6 and TRBJ1-1 for the parts outside the CDR3, the full variable domain is DAGVTQSPTHLIKTRGQQVTLRCSPKSGHDTVSWYQQALGQGPQFIFQYYEEEERQRGNFPDRFSGHQFPNYSSELNVNALLLGDSALYLCASSWIGTENTEAFFGQGTRLTVV.

V is TRBV3-1 (or the pseudogene TRBV3-2) and J is TRBJ2-2, with D uncertain. In germline, CDR1 is LGHDT, CDR2 YNNKEL (reference sequence). The CDR3 is 11 amino acids. The V and J ends lost 8 bases and 6 bases respectively, with 7 bases between them. As DNA, the CDR3 is TGTGCCAGCCTGCTAGCCGGGGAGCTGTTTTTT. Its translation: CASLLAGELFF.

The J gene is TRBJ2-3, the V gene TRBV11-2, with 9 bases that match TRBD1. Germline CDR1 is SGHAT and CDR2 is FQNNGV. V gave up 6 bases and J gave up 1 base; unmatched junction bases: 11. The CDR3 covers 17 residues. The CDR3 nucleotides are TGTGCCAGCAGTTCCGGGACAGGGCGAAGTCGCACAGATACGCAGTATTTT. Its protein product is CASSSGTGRSRTDTQYF.

The genes are TRBV10-3 and TRBJ1-2, with D tentatively TRBD1 (6 bases). The germline V gene has CDR1 ENHRY and CDR2 SYGVKD. V lost 0 bases to trimming and J lost 4 bases, with 18 bases between them. This CDR3 is 17 amino acids long. The CDR3 loop is CAISESYGIQGGYGYTF. For the CDR3, the DNA is TGTGCCATCAGTGAGTCGTATGGGATACAGGGTGGCTATGGCTACACCTTC.

The chain uses TRBV11-1 and TRBJ2-7; the match to TRBD1 covers 11 bases. V lost 5 bases to trimming and J lost 4 bases; unmatched junction nucleotides: 7. Germline CDR1 is SGHAT and CDR2 is FQDESV (reference sequence). This CDR3 contains 15 residues. CDR3 residues: CASSIGTGGPYEQYF. Here the CDR3 DNA reads TGTGCCAGCAGCATAGGGACAGGGGGTCCTTACGAGCAGTACTTC.

The chain uses TRBV2 and TRBJ2-5, with TRBD1 identical over 9 bases. V shed 5 bases, J shed 5 bases, and the junction held 9 bases outside the gene matches. The V gene's germline CDR1 is SNHLY and CDR2 FYNNEI. The CDR3 contains 15 residues. CDR3 sequence reads: CASSTRDREGETQYF. The CDR3 DNA is TGTGCCAGCAGTACCCGGGACAGGGAGGGGGAGACCCAGTACTTC.

The CDR3 region has the DNA TGTGCCAGCAGCCCCCTTAAAACGCAGTATTTT. Its protein product is CASSPLKTQYF. The rearrangement uses TRBV11-3 and TRBJ2-3; D gene unclear. The CDR3 totals 11 residues. V was cut by 5 bases and J by 9 bases, with 9 bases left in between. The germline CDR1 and CDR2 sequences are SGHNT and YENEEA.

The rearrangement joins TRBV19 to TRBJ1-5; 7 bases fit TRBD1. The V and J ends lost 4 bases and 2 bases, in that order; junction bases with no gene match: 8. The germline gives CDR1 LNHDA, CDR2 SQIVND (reference sequence). The CDR3 runs to 16 residues. The CDR3 here is CASSTADREGNQPQHF. CDR3 bases: TGTGCCAGTAGTACCGCCGACAGGGAGGGCAATCAGCCCCAGCATTTT.

This clone was seen a few times. The rearrangement uses TRBV5-6 and TRBJ2-2, with D possibly being TRBD2 (6 bases). Trimming left V 7 bases short and J 4 bases short, with 11 bases between. The CDR3 totals 13 residues. Germline V gene data show CDR1 as SGHDT and CDR2 as YYEEEE. The CDR3 DNA sequence: TGTGCCAGCCTGACCGGGGGCACCGGGGAGCTGTTTTTT. It translates to CASLTGGTGELFF.